A single sample gave rise to the 26 T cell receptor beta chains below, sequenced in a study of blood T cell repertoires in COVID-19. Generated by immunoSEQ multiplex PCR, the TCRdb table keeps only in-frame clones and is missing some. Of just over 350,000 clones listed, about 90% are singletons. What was sequenced was PBMCs or T cells enriched from blood (not recorded which). The receptor source for this set is a woman in her twenties or thirties who had recovered from COVID-19.

This clone showed up just once. The CDR3 reads CASSVEPNPPNRDTEAFF. The CDR3 DNA is TGTGCCAGCAGCGTAGAACCTAACCCTCCCAACAGGGACACTGAAGCTTTCTTT. The chain combines TRBV9 with TRBJ1-1; a weak D match, TRBD1 (6 bases). In germline, CDR1 is SGDLS, CDR2 YYNGEE. This CDR3 is 18 amino acids long. With 0 bases removed from V and 3 bases from J, the gap between germline ends came to 21 bases.

The chain has TRBV10-1 and TRBJ2-1, with a weak D call TRBD2 (6 bases). CDR3 length equals 16 residues. V lost 2 bases, J lost 3 bases, and 14 bases lay in between. In germline, CDR1 is WNHNN, CDR2 SYGVQD (reference sequence). CDR3 DNA: TGCGCCAGCAGTGAGGGCCAGGGCGGGGACTACAATGAGCAGTTCTTC. It codes for CASSEGQGGDYNEQFF.

J is TRBJ2-2 and V is TRBV5-6; D remains unclear. This CDR3 comprises 12 residues. V was pared by 3 bases and J by 5 bases, with 5 bases between. Germline CDR1 reads SGHDT; CDR2 reads YYEEEE. CDR3 amino acids: CASSSLTGELFF. In DNA form, the CDR3 reads TGTGCCAGCAGCTCCTTAACCGGGGAGCTGTTTTTT.

The V and J genes are TRBV30 and TRBJ1-4; 8 bases agree with TRBD1. The germline gives CDR1 GTSNPN, CDR2 SVGIG (reference sequence). Germline trimming cut 7 bases from V and 8 bases from J; bases unmatched to any gene: 6. This CDR3 has 12 residues. The CDR3 reads CAYDRGGEKLFF. CDR3 nucleotides: TGTGCCTATGACAGGGGCGGCGAAAAACTGTTTTTT.

The sample holds a few counts of this clone. This chain connects TRBV27 to TRBJ2-7, with a weak D call TRBD2 (6 bases). Looked up from germline, CDR1 is MNHEY and CDR2 is SMNVEV (reference sequence). Trimming shortened V by 5 bases and J by 2 bases, and 7 bases separated the two germline ends. The length of the CDR3 is 12 residues. CDR3 protein: CASSPGAYEQYF. The CDR3 nucleotides are TGTGCCAGCAGTCCGGGAGCCTACGAGCAGTACTTC.

The V call is TRBV5-6, the J call TRBJ1-1; TRBD1 matches 10 bases. The CDR3 sequence is 14 residues long. V shed 3 bases, J shed 5 bases, and the junction held 4 bases outside the gene matches. Looked up from germline, CDR1 is SGHDT and CDR2 is YYEEEE. DNA for the CDR3: TGTGCCAGCAGCTGGGGACAGGGGTGGACTGAAGCTTTCTTT. Translating it yields CASSWGQGWTEAFF.

The CDR3 bases are TGTGCCAGCAGCTCCTGGACTAGCGGGAGGGGCTACAATGAGCAGTTCTTC. It is translated as CASSSWTSGRGYNEQFF. V and J are TRBV5-4 and TRBJ2-1, with 15 bases matching TRBD2. J lost 3 bases, V lost 3 bases, and 4 bases had no gene match. The CDR3 runs to 17 residues. The germline V gene has CDR1 SGHNT and CDR2 YYREEE (reference sequence). The full variable domain, with the rest looked up from reference TRBV5-4 and TRBJ2-1, is ETGVTQSPTHLIKTRGQQVTLRCSSQSGHNTVSWYQQALGQGPQFIFQYYREEENGRGNFPPRFSGLQFPNYSSELNVNALELDDSALYLCASSSWTSGRGYNEQFFGPGTRLTVL.

This clone was detected only once. The rearrangement joins TRBV19 to TRBJ2-6; D is possibly TRBD1 (5 bases). Trimming cost V 8 bases and J 0 bases, with 11 bases left between them. Germline V gene lookup returns CDR1 LNHDA and CDR2 SQIVND (reference sequence). The CDR3 consists of 15 residues. Here the CDR3 reads CASGGAFSGANVLTF. The CDR3 DNA reads as TGTGCCAGTGGTGGGGCGTTCTCTGGGGCCAACGTCCTGACTTTC.

The rearrangement joins TRBV5-8 to TRBJ1-1; D is perhaps TRBD1 (6 bases). Per the germline V gene, CDR1 is SGHTS and CDR2 is YDEGEE. Trimming left V 1 base short and J 6 bases short, with 10 bases between. The CDR3 runs 13 residues. Written as DNA, the CDR3 is TGTGCCAGCAGCTTGACCAGGGGCGCTGAAGCTTTCTTT. It is translated as CASSLTRGAEAFF.

This clone turned up a few times. This chain joins TRBV5-1 and TRBJ2-2; perhaps TRBD1 as D (6 bases). Trimming took 4 bases from V and 6 from J, leaving 13 bases between them. This CDR3 spans 14 amino acids. Germline CDR1 SGHRS, CDR2 YFSETQ. The CDR3 sequence: CASSDLQGPGELFF. CDR3 nucleotide sequence: TGCGCCAGCAGCGATCTACAGGGCCCCGGGGAGCTGTTTTTT.

The chain joins TRBV28 to TRBJ1-1; possibly TRBD1 for D (6 bases). This CDR3 comprises 15 residues. CDR1 and CDR2 (germline): MDHEN, SYDVKM. V lost 2 bases to trimming and J lost 3 bases, with 13 bases between them. The CDR3 reads CASSLLQGRDTEAFF. The CDR3 DNA is TGTGCCAGCAGTTTACTGCAGGGGAGGGACACTGAAGCTTTCTTT.

The table lists this clone with a few counts. The chain carries TRBV19 and TRBJ2-7; possibly TRBD2 for D (5 bases). Trimming left V 3 bases short and J 5 bases short, with 11 bases between. CDR1 LNHDA and CDR2 SQIVND come from the germline V gene (reference sequence). The CDR3 has 13 residues. CDR3 loop: CASSISGLNEQYF. The CDR3 region has the DNA TGTGCCAGTAGTATTTCGGGGTTGAACGAGCAGTACTTC.

V usage is TRBV11-2 and J usage is TRBJ2-3; 16 bases are shared with TRBD2. Trimming cost V 5 bases and J 7 bases; bases outside gene matches: 15. The CDR3 loop spans 19 amino acids. Germline values: CDR1 SGHAT, CDR2 FQNNGV. The CDR3 sequence is CASSPSTGLAGGPRNTQYF. The CDR3, as DNA: TGTGCCAGCAGCCCCAGCACGGGACTAGCGGGGGGGCCAAGGAATACGCAGTATTTT.

This chain connects TRBV2 to TRBJ1-2, with D perhaps TRBD1 (6 bases). Trimming removed 4 bases at V and 1 base at J, with 7 bases between. The CDR3 is 13 amino acids. CDR1 and CDR2 (germline): SNHLY, FYNNEI. The CDR3 coding sequence is TGTGCCAGCAGTGGACAGGATAACTATGGCTACACCTTC. It yields the protein CASSGQDNYGYTF.

This clone was counted a few times. V and J are TRBV27 and TRBJ1-1; 7 bases are a match to TRBD1. V gave up 4 bases and J gave up 5 bases; unmatched junction bases: 7. CDR1 and CDR2 (germline): MNHEY, SMNVEV (reference sequence). The CDR3 is 14 residues long. The chain's CDR3 is CASSSLGGLTEAFF. CDR3 coding DNA: TGTGCCAGCAGTTCGCTAGGGGGCCTAACTGAAGCTTTCTTT.

This sequence joins TRBV7-9 and TRBJ1-5; no firm D call. The germline CDR1 and CDR2 sequences are SEHNR and FQNEAQ (reference sequence). V lost 4 bases and J lost 2, with 9 bases in between. This CDR3 has 14 amino acids. CDR3 coding DNA: TGTGCCAGCAGCTCGGATCGGGGCAATCAGCCCCAGCATTTT. It encodes CASSSDRGNQPQHF.

The V gene is TRBV28, the J gene TRBJ2-7; 8 bases fit TRBD2. This CDR3 comprises 14 residues. Looked up from germline, CDR1 is MDHEN and CDR2 is SYDVKM. Trimming took 3 bases from V and 2 from J; bases not matched to a gene: 3. CDR3 coding DNA: TGTGCCAGCAGTTTTAGCGGGGACGCCTACGAGCAGTACTTC. This gives the protein CASSFSGDAYEQYF.

The rearrangement joins TRBV4-1 to TRBJ2-1, with 7 bases aligning to TRBD2. CDR1 and CDR2 from the germline V gene are MGHRA and YSYEKL. V shed 0 bases, J shed 7 bases, and the junction held 9 bases outside the gene matches. The CDR3 has 16 residues. CDR3 DNA: TGCGCCAGCAGCCAAGATGCGGCGGGAGCATGGAATGAGCAGTTCTTC. As protein: CASSQDAAGAWNEQFF.

The chain recombines TRBV24-1 with TRBJ2-1; a possible D gene is TRBD1 (6 bases). CDR1 and CDR2 (germline): KGHDR, SFDVKD. The CDR3 totals 16 residues. The V gene lost 3 bases and the J gene lost 4 bases, with 15 bases spanning the gap. Written as DNA, the CDR3 is TGTGCCACCAGTGATCGGACAGAAGAAGGGTACAATGAGCAGTTCTTC. Its translation: CATSDRTEEGYNEQFF.

This chain links TRBV7-8 with TRBJ1-1; D remains unclear. V lost 1 base, J lost 1 base, and 10 bases lay in between. The CDR3 consists of 15 residues. CDR1 is SGHVS and CDR2 is FQNEAQ in the germline V gene. The CDR3, as DNA: TGTGCCAGCAGCTTAGACGTCGGAGCGAACACTGAAGCTTTCTTT. It yields the protein CASSLDVGANTEAFF.

The count of this clone is one. The J gene is TRBJ1-1, the V gene TRBV7-9, with D tentatively TRBD1 (5 bases). In germline, CDR1 is SEHNR, CDR2 FQNEAQ (reference sequence). The CDR3 runs 14 residues. V was cut by 1 base and J by 4 bases, with 10 bases left in between. The CDR3 nucleotides are TGTGCCAGCAGCTTAGAAGGGGTCGGCACTGAAGCTTTCTTT. Protein: CASSLEGVGTEAFF.

The genes are TRBV6-6 and TRBJ1-2; D gene uncertain. This CDR3 has 16 residues. V lost 6 bases to trimming and J lost 6 bases, with 23 bases between them. Looked up from germline, CDR1 is MNHNY and CDR2 is SVGAGI (reference sequence). The CDR3 region has the DNA TGTGCCAGCAGACGCTCCACCCGGGCCGTCGGGGATGGCTACACCTTC. It is translated as CASRRSTRAVGDGYTF.

The chain links TRBV4-2 to TRBJ2-7, with TRBD2 matching over 14 bases. Germline trimming cut 4 bases from V and 4 bases from J; bases unmatched to any gene: 6. This CDR3 has 16 amino acids. CDR1 LGHNA and CDR2 YNFKEQ come from the germline V gene. The CDR3 nucleotides read TGTGCCAGCAGCCCTAGACTAGCGGGGGGGCCTTACGAGCAGTACTTC. Amino acids: CASSPRLAGGPYEQYF.

The J gene is TRBJ2-2, the V gene TRBV5-1, with TRBD2 matching 8 bases. Germline lookup yields CDR1 SGHRS and CDR2 YFSETQ. The V gene end was trimmed by 1 base and the J gene end by 2 bases; junction bases not matched to a gene: 4. CDR3 length: 16 residues. DNA for the CDR3: TGCGCCAGCAGCTTGCAACTAGCGGATAACACCGGGGAGCTGTTTTTT. This sequence encodes CASSLQLADNTGELFF.

The V call is TRBV11-3, the J call TRBJ2-7; a weak D match, TRBD2 (6 bases). Germline V lookup: CDR1 SGHNT, CDR2 YENEEA. CDR3 length equals 13 residues. V was shortened by 3 bases and J by 4 bases, with 10 bases between the two germline ends. The CDR3 spells CASSFGGRYEQYF. For the CDR3, the DNA is TGTGCCAGCAGCTTTGGAGGGAGATACGAGCAGTACTTC.

The V and J genes are TRBV7-2 and TRBJ2-5; no definite D call. The CDR3 sequence is 12 residues long. Germline CDR1 SGHTA, CDR2 FQGNSA. Trimming removed 4 bases at V and 5 bases at J, with 8 bases between. The CDR3 DNA reads TGTGCCAGCAGCTCTCCCGTCGAGACCCAGTACTTC. Protein product: CASSSPVETQYF.